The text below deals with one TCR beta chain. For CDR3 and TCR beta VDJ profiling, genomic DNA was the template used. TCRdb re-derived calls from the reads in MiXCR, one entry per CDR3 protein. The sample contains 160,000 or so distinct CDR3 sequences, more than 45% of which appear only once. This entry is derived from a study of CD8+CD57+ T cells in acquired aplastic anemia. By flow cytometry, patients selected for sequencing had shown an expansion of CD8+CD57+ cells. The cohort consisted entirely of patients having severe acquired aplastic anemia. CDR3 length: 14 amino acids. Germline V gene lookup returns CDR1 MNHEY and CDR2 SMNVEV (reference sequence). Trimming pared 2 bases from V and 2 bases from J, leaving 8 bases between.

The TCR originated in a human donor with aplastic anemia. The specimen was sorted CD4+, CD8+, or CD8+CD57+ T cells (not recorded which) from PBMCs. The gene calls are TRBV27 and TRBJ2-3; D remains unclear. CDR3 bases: TGTGCCAGCAGTTTAAGATCCACCACAGATACGCAGTATTTT. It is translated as CASSLRSTTDTQYF.